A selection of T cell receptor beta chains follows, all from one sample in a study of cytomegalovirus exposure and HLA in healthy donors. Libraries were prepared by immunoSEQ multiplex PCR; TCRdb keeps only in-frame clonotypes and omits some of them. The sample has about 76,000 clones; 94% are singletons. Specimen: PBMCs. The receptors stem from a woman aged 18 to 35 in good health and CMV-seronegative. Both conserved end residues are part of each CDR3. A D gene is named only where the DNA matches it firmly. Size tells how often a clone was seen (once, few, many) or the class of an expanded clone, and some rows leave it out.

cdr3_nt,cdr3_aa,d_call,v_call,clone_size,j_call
TGTGCCAGCAGCGCCTTCTACGCGGGGGGGACCTACAATGAGCAGTTCTTC,CASSAFYAGGTYNEQFF,TRBD2,TRBV5-4,once,TRBJ2-1
TGTGCCAGCAGTGACTCCAGGGGGGTCACCGGGGAGCTGTTTTTT,CASSDSRGVTGELFF,-,TRBV25-1,-,TRBJ2-2
TGTGCCAGCAGCTCCCGGGACAGGGCCTATGGCTACACCTTC,CASSSRDRAYGYTF,TRBD1,TRBV5-4,-,TRBJ1-2
TGTGCCAGCGGGCAGGGCGGGGAAAATGAGCAGTTCTTC,CASGQGGENEQFF,-,TRBV6-4,-,TRBJ2-1
TGCGCCAGCGGCCGGAACAGGGGAGATGAAAAACTGTTTTTT,CASGRNRGDEKLFF,TRBD1,TRBV5-1,once,TRBJ1-4
TGTGCCAGCAGTTTCCCGGGACAGTATAACTATGGCTACACCTTC,CASSFPGQYNYGYTF,TRBD1,TRBV5-4,-,TRBJ1-2
TGCGCCAGCACCCGAGGGGGGGAGGGGAACACTGAAGCTTTCTTT,CASTRGGEGNTEAFF,-,TRBV5-1,-,TRBJ1-1
TGTGCCAGCAGACCAAAGGACAGTTTTTATGCCCAGTATTTT,CASRPKDSFYAQYF,-,TRBV7-2,-,TRBJ2-3
TGTGCCAGCAGCTTGGGCAGGTTGAACACTGAAGCTTTCTTT,CASSLGRLNTEAFF,-,TRBV11-2,-,TRBJ1-1
TGCAGCGTTGGGGGTCCCGGGACAGGGATAAGCAATCAGCCCCAGCATTTT,CSVGGPGTGISNQPQHF,TRBD1,TRBV29-1,-,TRBJ1-5
TGTGCCAGCATTACCTCCCTGGACTTACTACAAGAGACCCAGTACTTC,CASITSLDLLQETQYF,-,TRBV2,-,TRBJ2-5
TGTGCCAGCAGCTTTGGGACAGGGGGACCCTACGAGCAGTACTTC,CASSFGTGGPYEQYF,TRBD1,TRBV27,-,TRBJ2-7
TGTGCCAGCAGTTCATCTACAGGGGTACTCACTGAAGCTTTCTTT,CASSSSTGVLTEAFF,TRBD1,TRBV27,-,TRBJ1-1
TGTGCCAGCAGCCCAATGGTGGCGGGGGGTTTTTACGAGCAGTACTTC,CASSPMVAGGFYEQYF,TRBD2,TRBV7-8,-,TRBJ2-7
TGTGCCAGCAGCGTATTTGAACAGGGGCCCGGGGAGCTGTTTTTT,CASSVFEQGPGELFF,TRBD1,TRBV9,-,TRBJ2-2
TGTGCCAGTTGCGGGGCCGGGCGGGGGTACACAGATACGCAGTATTTT,CASCGAGRGYTDTQYF,TRBD2,TRBV19,once,TRBJ2-3
TGTGCCAGCAGTTTAACGGGGGTGGACACCGGGGAGCTGTTTTTT,CASSLTGVDTGELFF,-,TRBV28,-,TRBJ2-2
TGTGCCAGCTCACCTGTCAGGGCGGAAGATACGCAGTATTTT,CASSPVRAEDTQYF,-,TRBV18,-,TRBJ2-3
TGTGCCAGCAGTTCGGCTAGCGGGGGGGCAGATACGCAGTATTTT,CASSSASGGADTQYF,TRBD2,TRBV6-1,-,TRBJ2-3
TGCAGCGTAGGTGGGGGCTCCTATGGCTACACCTTC,CSVGGGSYGYTF,-,TRBV29-1,-,TRBJ1-2
TGTGCCAGCAGCTTGGGGACAGGGGGCTATGAAAAACTGTTTTTT,CASSLGTGGYEKLFF,TRBD1,TRBV7-2,-,TRBJ1-4
TGTGCCAGCAGCAGGAGGGACGGCTCCTACGAGCAGTACTTC,CASSRRDGSYEQYF,-,TRBV13,-,TRBJ2-7
TGTGCCAGCAGTTACAATCACGAAAAACTGTTTTTT,CASSYNHEKLFF,-,TRBV5-4,once,TRBJ1-4
TGTGCCAGCAGTTGGGGGGAGAACACCGGGGAGCTGTTTTTT,CASSWGENTGELFF,-,TRBV14,-,TRBJ2-2
TGTGCCAGCAGTTTAGCCGGGACAGCCAACACCGGGGAGCTGTTTTTT,CASSLAGTANTGELFF,TRBD1,TRBV28,-,TRBJ2-2
TGTGCCAGTAGTATGGACAGGACCACGAAAAACACTGAAGCTTTCTTT,CASSMDRTTKNTEAFF,TRBD1,TRBV19,-,TRBJ1-1
TGTGCCAGCAGTTTTCCTCGGACGCCGCCCCAGGGAGGCCAGCCCCAGCATTTT,CASSFPRTPPQGGQPQHF,-,TRBV28,-,TRBJ1-5
TGTGCCAGCAGCTTATCGACAGGGGCTAATTCACCCCTCCACTTT,CASSLSTGANSPLHF,TRBD1,TRBV11-1,once,TRBJ1-6
TGTGCCTGGAAAACTGGGGGGGGCCTCACAGATACGCAGTATTTT,CAWKTGGGLTDTQYF,-,TRBV30,once,TRBJ2-3
TGTGCCAGCAGTTACGAGGGGGGGGGTGGCTACACCTTC,CASSYEGGGGYTF,-,TRBV6-5,-,TRBJ1-2
TGTGCCACTTCGACAGAGAGGAAGAACACTGAAGCTTTCTTT,CATSTERKNTEAFF,-,TRBV18,few,TRBJ1-1